The next 17 T cell receptor beta chains were all read from a single sample in a study of spatial heterogeneity in lung cancer. TCRdb recomputed calls from the 5' RACE reads with MiXCR, one row per CDR3 protein. Of under 15,000 distinct CDR3 sequences in the sample, approximately 3% were seen once. Described time point: sample taken at primary tumor resection. Which antigens these TCRs recognize remains unknown. General observations from the study: The study found that expanded intratumoral alpha and beta TCR counts tracked tumor mutation counts.

Sequencing used lung tumor tissue, obtained at surgery. Source of these receptors: a male donor with early-stage non-small cell lung cancer.

This clonotype has ten or more counts. J is TRBJ2-1 and V is TRBV5-4; D not certain. The CDR3 extends over 11 amino acids. V lost 1 base and J lost 6, with 2 bases in between. CDR1 is SGHNT and CDR2 is YYREEE in the germline V gene (reference sequence). This chain's CDR3 is CASSLINEQFF. The CDR3 nucleotides are TGTGCCAGCAGCTTGATCAATGAGCAGTTCTTC.

In its sample, this clonotype was seen many times. The chain couples TRBV12-3 or TRBV12-4 to TRBJ1-6; 10 positions agree with TRBD1. J lost 8 bases, V lost 5 bases, and 6 bases had no gene match. The CDR3 sequence is 15 residues long. The CDR3 sequence: CASSTRGTGDSPLHF. As DNA, the CDR3 is TGTGCCAGCAGTACCCGGGGGACAGGGGATTCACCCCTCCACTTT.

This clonotype is medium-sized in the sample. The J gene is TRBJ2-7, the V gene TRBV18; D is ambiguous. CDR1 is KGHSH and CDR2 is LQKENI in the germline V gene. Trimming removed 1 base at V and 3 bases at J, with 7 bases between. CDR3 length: 13 residues. CDR3 loop: CASSPQENYEQYF. The CDR3 coding sequence is TGTGCCAGCTCACCACAGGAGAACTACGAGCAGTACTTC.

This clonotype was detected many times. J is TRBJ2-6 and V is TRBV5-5; TRBD1 matches at 9 bases. J lost 0 bases, V lost 4 bases, and 5 bases had no gene match. The germline V gene has CDR1 SGHKS and CDR2 YYEKEE (reference sequence). The CDR3 extends over 17 amino acids. Here the CDR3 reads CASSPNRGPSGANVLTF. Written as DNA, the CDR3 is TGTGCCAGCAGCCCAAACAGGGGGCCCTCTGGGGCCAACGTCCTGACTTTC.

This clonotype was seen many times. The chain combines TRBV4-1 with TRBJ1-1; no firm D call. V was pared by 0 bases and J by 0 bases, with 14 bases between. The germline CDR1 and CDR2 sequences are MGHRA and YSYEKL. The CDR3 totals 17 residues. CDR3 loop: CASSQDGRAGMNTEAFF. The CDR3 nucleotides are TGCGCCAGCAGCCAAGATGGTCGTGCAGGCATGAACACTGAAGCTTTCTTT.

This clonotype was observed many times. The chain joins TRBV4-3 to TRBJ2-2; D is unresolved. CDR3 length: 14 residues. Trimming took off 0 bases at V and 3 bases at J, with 5 bases between the two ends. CDR1 is LGHNA and CDR2 is YSLEER in the germline V gene. This chain's CDR3 is CASSQELHTGELFF. The CDR3 DNA reads TGCGCCAGCAGCCAAGAGCTCCACACCGGGGAGCTGTTTTTT.

Comments on this clonotype: Since a much larger clone is just one base distant, this may be a read error. V gene TRBV5-4 combines with J gene TRBJ2-5, with D possibly being TRBD1 or TRBD2 (7 bases each). Germline CDR1 is SGHNT and CDR2 is YYREEE (reference sequence). The CDR3 runs 15 residues. Trimming cost V 4 bases and J 4 bases, with 17 bases left between them. The CDR3 DNA follows: TGTGCCAGCAGCCCAGGGGGGGCGGTCACAGAGACCCAGTACTTC. Amino acid sequence: CASSPGGAVTETQYF.

This clonotype has a count of ten or more. The V call is TRBV3-1, the J call TRBJ2-2; perhaps TRBD1 as D (5 bases). The CDR3 is 17 residues long. V lost 2 bases to trimming and J lost 7 bases, with 20 bases between them. Germline CDR1 and CDR2: LGHDT and YNNKEL (reference sequence). CDR3 amino acids: CASSQMGRVVPRGELFF. CDR3 nucleotide sequence: TGTGCCAGCAGCCAAATGGGCAGGGTAGTGCCGCGCGGGGAGCTGTTTTTT.

This clonotype came up many times. The chain combines TRBV10-3 with TRBJ2-5; D gene unclear. From germline, CDR1 is ENHRY and CDR2 SYGVKD. The CDR3 covers 12 residues. Trimming took off 6 bases at V and 2 bases at J, with 7 bases between the two ends. In nucleotides, the CDR3 is TGTGCCATCAGGACGGCTCAAGAGACCCAGTACTTC. It is translated as CAIRTAQETQYF.

This clonotype is deemed medium-sized (0.01 to 0.1%). This chain links TRBV30 with TRBJ2-7, with D hard to call. CDR3 length: 15 residues. V was cut by 0 bases and J by 0 bases, with 12 bases left in between. Germline CDR1 GTSNPN, CDR2 SVGIG (reference sequence). The CDR3 nucleotides read TGTGCCTGGAGTGTACCTGGCCTCAGCTCCTACGAGCAGTACTTC. Translating it yields CAWSVPGLSSYEQYF. Combining the CDR3 with reference TRBV30 and TRBJ2-7 gives the whole variable domain SQTIHQWPATLVQPVGSPLSLECTVEGTSNPNLYWYRQAAGRGLQLLFYSVGIGQISSEVPQNLSASRPQDRQFILSSKKLLLSDSGFYLCAWSVPGLSSYEQYFGPGTRLTVT.

This clonotype came up many times. This chain connects TRBV7-2 to TRBJ1-2; D call uncertain. The germline V and J ends were trimmed by 3 bases and 4 bases, with 3 bases remaining between them. CDR3 length: 11 amino acids. Germline lookup yields CDR1 SGHTA and CDR2 FQGNSA. Here the CDR3 DNA reads TGTGCCAGCAGCTTGGCCTATGGCTACACCTTC. Its protein is CASSLAYGYTF.

This clonotype came up many times. This chain links TRBV5-8 with TRBJ2-5; the D is unclear. CDR1 SGHTS and CDR2 YDEGEE come from the germline V gene. V lost 4 bases, J lost 3 bases, and 4 bases lay in between. The CDR3 length is 11 residues. The CDR3 DNA is TGTGCCAGCAGCCCGAAAGAGACCCAGTACTTC. It translates to CASSPKETQYF. The entire variable domain, with the rest obtained from reference TRBV5-8 and TRBJ2-5, is as follows: EAGVTQSPTHLIKTRGQQATLRCSPISGHTSVYWYQQALGLGLQFLLWYDEGEERNRGNFPPRFSGRQFPNYSSELNVNALELEDSALYLCASSPKETQYFGPGTRLLVL.

This clonotype was counted at least ten times. The chain couples TRBV7-9 to TRBJ1-6, with TRBD1 as a possible D gene (5 bases). The CDR3 is made up of 13 amino acids. The V gene's germline CDR1 is SEHNR and CDR2 FQNEAQ (reference sequence). V lost 3 bases to trimming and J lost 9 bases, with 9 bases between them. CDR3: CASSFGGGSPLHF. The CDR3 region has the DNA TGTGCCAGCAGCTTTGGGGGTGGTTCACCCCTCCACTTT.

This clonotype was counted at least ten times. The rearrangement links TRBV20-1 to TRBJ1-5; maybe TRBD1 (5 bases). The germline V gene has CDR1 DFQATT and CDR2 SNEGSKA (reference sequence). The CDR3 contains 13 residues. Trimming shortened V by 0 bases and J by 4 bases, and 7 bases separated the two germline ends. In nucleotides, the CDR3 is TGCAGTGCTAGAGATGGGGGGAATCAGCCCCAGCATTTT. Translating gives CSARDGGNQPQHF.

This clonotype was detected many times. The J gene is TRBJ2-1, the V gene TRBV10-3, with D perhaps matching TRBD2 (5 bases). V lost 1 base to trimming and J lost 0 bases, with 10 bases between them. CDR1 and CDR2 from the germline V gene are ENHRY and SYGVKD. The CDR3 consists of 16 residues. The CDR3 is CAISEWERRSYNEQFF. DNA for the CDR3: TGTGCCATCAGTGAGTGGGAGCGGCGCTCCTACAATGAGCAGTTCTTC.

This clonotype was seen ten or more times. The rearrangement links TRBV9 to TRBJ2-5; no clear D. The ends were cut back, 0 bases at V and 1 base at J, with 7 bases in the middle. Germline values: CDR1 SGDLS, CDR2 YYNGEE. This CDR3 is built from 14 residues. The CDR3 nucleotides are TGTGCCAGCAGCGTAGAGGGCGGCCAAGAGACCCAGTACTTC. This encodes CASSVEGGQETQYF. The full variable domain, its missing parts supplied by reference TRBV9 and TRBJ2-5, is DSGVTQTPKHLITATGQRVTLRCSPRSGDLSVYWYQQSLDQGLQFLIQYYNGEERAKGNILERFSAQQFPDLHSELNLSSLELGDSALYFCASSVEGGQETQYFGPGTRLLVL.

This clonotype was found many times. The gene calls are TRBV12-3 or TRBV12-4 and TRBJ2-4; a possible D gene is TRBD2 (5 bases). V was pared by 3 bases and J by 4 bases, with 10 bases between. The CDR3 covers 14 residues. CDR3 sequence reads: CASSLRTEKNIQYF. CDR3 bases: TGTGCCAGCAGTTTGCGGACTGAAAAAAACATTCAGTACTTC.